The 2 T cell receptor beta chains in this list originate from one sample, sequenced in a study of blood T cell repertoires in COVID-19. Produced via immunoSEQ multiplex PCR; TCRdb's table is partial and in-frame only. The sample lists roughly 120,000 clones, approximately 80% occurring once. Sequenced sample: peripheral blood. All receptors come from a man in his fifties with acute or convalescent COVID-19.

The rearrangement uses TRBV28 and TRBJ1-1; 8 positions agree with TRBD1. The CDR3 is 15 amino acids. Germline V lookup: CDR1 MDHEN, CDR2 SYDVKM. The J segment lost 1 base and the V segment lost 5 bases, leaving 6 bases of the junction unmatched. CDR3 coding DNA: TGTGCCAGCAGTGTAACAGGGGGGGAGAACACTGAAGCTTTCTTT. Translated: CASSVTGGENTEAFF.

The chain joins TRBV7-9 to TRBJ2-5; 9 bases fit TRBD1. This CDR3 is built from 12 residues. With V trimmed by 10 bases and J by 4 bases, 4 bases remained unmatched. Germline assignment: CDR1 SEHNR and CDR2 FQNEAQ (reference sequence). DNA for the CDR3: TGTGCCACCGAGACAGGGGGAGAGACCCAGTACTTC. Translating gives CATETGGETQYF.